The clone carrying this T cell receptor (beta chain) has at least ten counts. Its antigen is as yet unknown. TCRdb called the 5' RACE reads again in MiXCR, with one record for every CDR3 protein. Of about 240,000 distinct CDR3 sequences in the sample, roughly 3.7% were seen once. This record comes from a study of T cells after yellow fever vaccination. Study-wide background: It was SMART-Seq v4 Ultra Low Input that prepared the fractions with low cell numbers.

Overall study findings and caveats: The appearance of a small share of clonotypes in both CD4 and CD8 compartments was observed. Reappearance after the booster was seen for most primary-vaccination clones, at 95% to 97% CD4 and less than 90% CD8.

Deletions cut 5 bases from V and 7 bases from J, with 19 bases between. This CDR3 has 15 residues. Germline CDR1 reads SEHNR; CDR2 reads FQNEAQ (reference sequence). Sequenced here: PBMCs, sampled 15 days after the yellow fever booster vaccination. The sequence derives from a man younger than 30 who received the YFV17D yellow fever vaccine. The chain combines TRBV7-9 with TRBJ2-3; tentative D call: TRBD1 (5 bases). This CDR3 is CASSPSPRERYTQYF. CDR3 sequence (DNA): TGTGCCAGCAGCCCATCACCCAGGGAACGGTATACGCAGTATTTT.